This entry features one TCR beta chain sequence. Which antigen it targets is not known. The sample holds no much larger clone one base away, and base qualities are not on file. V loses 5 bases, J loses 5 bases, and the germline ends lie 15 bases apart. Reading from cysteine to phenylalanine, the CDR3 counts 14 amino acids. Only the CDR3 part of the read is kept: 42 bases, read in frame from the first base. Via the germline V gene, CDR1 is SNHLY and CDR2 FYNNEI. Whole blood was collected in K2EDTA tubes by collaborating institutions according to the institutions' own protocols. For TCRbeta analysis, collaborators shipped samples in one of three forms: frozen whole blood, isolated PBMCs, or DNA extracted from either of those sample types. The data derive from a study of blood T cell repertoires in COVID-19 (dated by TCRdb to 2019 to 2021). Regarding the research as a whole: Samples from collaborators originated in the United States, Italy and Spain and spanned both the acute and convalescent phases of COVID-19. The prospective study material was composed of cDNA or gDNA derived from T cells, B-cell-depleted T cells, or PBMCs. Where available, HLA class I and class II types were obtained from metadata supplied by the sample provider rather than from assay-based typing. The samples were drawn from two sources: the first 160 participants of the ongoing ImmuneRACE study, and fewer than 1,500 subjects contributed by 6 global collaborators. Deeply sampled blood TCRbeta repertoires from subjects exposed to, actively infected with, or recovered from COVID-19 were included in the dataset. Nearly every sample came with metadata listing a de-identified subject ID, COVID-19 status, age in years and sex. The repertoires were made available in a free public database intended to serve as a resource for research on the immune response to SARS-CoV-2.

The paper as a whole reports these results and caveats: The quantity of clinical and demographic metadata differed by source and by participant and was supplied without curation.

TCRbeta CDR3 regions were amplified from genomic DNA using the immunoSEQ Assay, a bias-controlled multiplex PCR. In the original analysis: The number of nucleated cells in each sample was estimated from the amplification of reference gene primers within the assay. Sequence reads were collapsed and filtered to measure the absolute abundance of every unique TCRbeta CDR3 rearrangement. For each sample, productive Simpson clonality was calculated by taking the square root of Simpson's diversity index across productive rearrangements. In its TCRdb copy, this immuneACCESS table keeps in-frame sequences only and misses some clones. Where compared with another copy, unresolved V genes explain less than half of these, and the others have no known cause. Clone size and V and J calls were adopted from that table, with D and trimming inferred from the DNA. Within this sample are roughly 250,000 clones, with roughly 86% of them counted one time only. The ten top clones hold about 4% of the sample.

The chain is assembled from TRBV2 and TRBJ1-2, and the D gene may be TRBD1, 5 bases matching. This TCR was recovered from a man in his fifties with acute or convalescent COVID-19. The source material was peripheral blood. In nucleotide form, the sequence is TGTGCCAGCAGTCCTCAGGGTGATTGGTATGGCTACACCTTC. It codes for CASSPQGDWYGYTF.